This T cell receptor beta chain is drawn from a study of CD8+ T cells in alopecia areata. Study results and caveats: The treated group had a single nonresponder, limiting CD8+ expansion-response conclusions.

Treatment meaning: oral pan-JAK inhibitor, 5-10 mg twice daily. After isolation, RNA underwent reverse transcription to generate cDNA as the sequencing template. Data came from immunoSEQ multiplex PCR; TCRdb stores just in-frame clones and leaves some out. The repertoire holds about 140,000 clones, with more than 85% as singletons. On this clone: Its antigen is as yet unknown.

Trimming pared 8 bases from V and 10 bases from J, leaving 12 bases between. Per the germline V gene, CDR1 is MNHEY and CDR2 is SMNVEV (reference sequence). This CDR3 has 11 amino acids. The source material was CD8+ T cells sorted from blood, sampled at week 4, from a patient treated with tofacitinib. The receptor was derived from a human donor with alopecia areata. The chain is built from TRBV27 and TRBJ2-1, with D possibly being TRBD2 (6 bases). The DNA of the CDR3 is TGTGCCAGCGGATCCGGGAGAGAGCAGTTCTTC. This translates into CASGSGREQFF.